The 32 T cell receptor beta chains given below trace back to one sample, sequenced in a study of OX40 agonist ivuxolimab in advanced cancers. Assay: immunoSEQ multiplex PCR; the TCRdb copy retains only in-frame clones and omits some. This table holds about 12,000 clones, 80% to 90% found once. Specimen: CD4+ or CD8+ T cells sorted from blood, collected in a trial of the OX40 agonist ivuxolimab. Receptors were obtained from an adult with an advanced solid tumor such as melanoma, head and neck, liver or kidney cancer.

This chain connects TRBV7-9 to TRBJ2-7, with a weak D call TRBD1 (6 bases). Deletions cut 8 bases from V and 1 base from J, with 18 bases between. Germline-derived CDR1 and CDR2 are SEHNR and FQNEAQ (reference sequence). The CDR3 covers 15 residues. This CDR3 is CASDNPDRPSYEQYF. As DNA, the CDR3 is TGTGCCAGCGACAACCCCGACAGGCCGTCCTACGAGCAGTACTTC.

This chain links TRBV4-3 with TRBJ2-1; D unresolved. The V gene lost 0 bases and the J gene lost 2 bases, with 8 bases spanning the gap. This CDR3 comprises 15 residues. From germline, CDR1 is LGHNA and CDR2 YSLEER. This CDR3 is CASSQDVGPYNEQFF. The CDR3 region has the DNA TGCGCCAGCAGCCAAGATGTCGGACCCTACAATGAGCAGTTCTTC.

CDR3 sequence reads: CASSELGNPYEQYF. The DNA for the CDR3 is TGTGCCAGCAGTGAATTGGGCAATCCCTACGAGCAGTACTTC. The rearrangement uses TRBV25-1 and TRBJ2-7; D gene uncertain. The V and J ends lost 1 base and 2 bases respectively, with 9 bases between them. This CDR3 comprises 14 residues. The V gene's germline CDR1 is MGHDK and CDR2 SYGVNS.

This clone was seen only once. V is TRBV28 and J is TRBJ1-2; possibly TRBD1 for D (5 bases). CDR1 and CDR2 (germline): MDHEN, SYDVKM. The CDR3 runs 10 residues. Trimming took off 8 bases at V and 8 bases at J, with 9 bases between the two ends. The CDR3 coding sequence is TGTGCCAGCCAGGGCGAGGGCTACACCTTC. It codes for CASQGEGYTF.

The chain links TRBV6-6 to TRBJ1-3, with D perhaps TRBD1 (5 bases). Germline CDR1 is MNHNY and CDR2 is SVGAGI (reference sequence). Trimming pared 5 bases from V and 0 bases from J, leaving 8 bases between. The CDR3 length is 14 residues. CDR3: CASSRDRSGNTIYF. The CDR3 bases are TGTGCCAGCAGTAGGGACCGCTCTGGAAACACCATATATTTT.

The gene calls are TRBV6-1 and TRBJ2-7, with D possibly TRBD2 on 6 matching bases. CDR3 length equals 14 residues. Trimming took off 11 bases at V and 1 base at J, with 18 bases between the two ends. The germline V gene has CDR1 MNHNS and CDR2 SASEGT. The CDR3 is CAGHRDGGSYEQYF. Written as DNA, the CDR3 is TGTGCCGGACACCGGGACGGAGGGTCCTACGAGCAGTACTTC.

J is TRBJ2-7 and V is TRBV7-9; tentatively, D is TRBD1 or TRBD2 (5 bases each). Trimming removed 5 bases from V and 2 bases from J, with 22 bases in between. In germline, CDR1 is SEHNR, CDR2 FQNEAQ (reference sequence). The CDR3 runs 17 residues. The CDR3 loop reads CASSRSAGTSEAYEQYF. The CDR3 nucleotides are TGTGCCAGCAGCCGAAGCGCCGGGACGTCGGAAGCCTACGAGCAGTACTTC.

This chain links TRBV4-3 with TRBJ2-1, with D perhaps TRBD2 (6 bases). The CDR3 loop spans 20 amino acids. Germline CDR1 and CDR2: LGHNA and YSLEER. V gave up 2 bases and J gave up 3 bases, with 26 bases separating them. The CDR3: CASSQIPLGDWSGHYNEQFF. Written as DNA, the CDR3 is TGCGCCAGCAGCCAAATTCCCCTAGGGGACTGGAGCGGGCACTACAATGAGCAGTTCTTC.

The genes are TRBV7-6 and TRBJ2-1; 9 bases line up with TRBD2. Germline V gene data show CDR1 as SGHVS and CDR2 as FNYEAQ. This CDR3 is built from 12 residues. The V and J ends lost 11 bases and 5 bases, in that order; junction bases with no gene match: 4. CDR3: CAAGGPHNEQFF. The CDR3 DNA sequence: TGTGCCGCGGGGGGGCCCCACAATGAGCAGTTCTTC.

The chain recombines TRBV30 with TRBJ2-7; unclear D gene. The ends were cut back, 2 bases at V and 6 bases at J, with 5 bases in the middle. CDR1 and CDR2 from the germline V gene are GTSNPN and SVGIG (reference sequence). The CDR3 spans 10 residues. CDR3 in DNA: TGTGCCTGGAGTATTACCGAGCAGTACTTC. It yields the protein CAWSITEQYF.

The chain carries TRBV4-1 and TRBJ2-2; D is ambiguous. V dropped 0 bases and J dropped 1 base, with 6 bases sitting between them. Per germline, CDR1 MGHRA and CDR2 YSYEKL. This CDR3 spans 15 amino acids. The CDR3 reads CASSQEPGNTGELFF. CDR3 bases: TGCGCCAGCAGCCAAGAACCAGGGAACACCGGGGAGCTGTTTTTT.

The genes are TRBV28 and TRBJ2-5; no reliable D call. V dropped 4 bases and J dropped 3 bases, with 6 bases sitting between them. Looked up from germline, CDR1 is MDHEN and CDR2 is SYDVKM. The CDR3 spans 12 residues. The CDR3 here is CASSYPKETQYF. The CDR3 nucleotides read TGTGCCAGCAGTTACCCGAAAGAGACCCAGTACTTC.

The chain recombines TRBV10-3 with TRBJ1-2, with D unclear. V was pared by 2 bases and J by 2 bases, with 12 bases between. This CDR3 has 15 amino acids. Germline values: CDR1 ENHRY, CDR2 SYGVKD. CDR3 loop: CAISEPTLANYGYTF. DNA for the CDR3: TGTGCCATCAGTGAGCCCACACTTGCAAACTATGGCTACACCTTC.

J is TRBJ1-2 and V is TRBV30; a weak D match, TRBD1 (6 bases). Trimming pared 5 bases from V and 8 bases from J, leaving 12 bases between. Germline assignment: CDR1 GTSNPN and CDR2 SVGIG (reference sequence). The length of the CDR3 is 11 residues. The CDR3 nucleotides are TGTGCCTGGCAGGGGTCTGAAGGCTACACCTTC. It is translated as CAWQGSEGYTF.

The rearrangement uses TRBV28 and TRBJ2-2, with 8 bases fitting TRBD2. The germline gives CDR1 MDHEN, CDR2 SYDVKM. The V segment lost 5 bases and the J segment 4 bases; nucleotides outside the gene matches: 9. The CDR3 sequence is 16 residues long. CDR3 bases: TGTGCCAGCAGTCCCCCCCCGGGAGGGGGCACCGGGGAGCTGTTTTTT. Its protein product is CASSPPPGGGTGELFF.

V is TRBV6-5 and J is TRBJ2-1; 7 positions agree with TRBD2. The CDR3 covers 13 residues. The V segment lost 2 bases and the J segment 6 bases; nucleotides outside the gene matches: 1. Looked up from germline, CDR1 is MNHEY and CDR2 is SVGAGI. As DNA, the CDR3 is TGTGCCAGCAGTTACCCGGGGGGCAATGAGCAGTTCTTC. Its protein is CASSYPGGNEQFF.

This clone has a handful of counts. V is TRBV11-3 and J is TRBJ2-1; TRBD2 aligns across 11 bases. The germline V gene has CDR1 SGHNT and CDR2 YENEEA. The junction had 3 bases not matched to a gene; V was cut back by 2 bases and J by 6 bases. The length of the CDR3 is 15 residues. The CDR3 nucleotides read TGTGCCAGCAGCTTAACTAGCGGGAGTCTCAATGAGCAGTTCTTC. It translates to CASSLTSGSLNEQFF.

The chain combines TRBV5-6 with TRBJ1-2; 7 bases are shared with TRBD1. Trimming took 3 bases from V and 5 from J; bases not matched to a gene: 4. Germline CDR1 and CDR2: SGHDT and YYEEEE. This CDR3 is 13 amino acids long. The CDR3 DNA reads TGTGCCAGCAGCTCAGGGGGTCGTTATGGCTACACCTTC. It is translated as CASSSGGRYGYTF.

The chain is built from TRBV7-9 and TRBJ1-1; TRBD1 might be the D (6 bases). With 5 bases removed from V and 0 bases from J, the gap between germline ends came to 16 bases. The germline gives CDR1 SEHNR, CDR2 FQNEAQ (reference sequence). This CDR3 has 16 amino acids. This CDR3 reads CASSPVLDSMNTEAFF. CDR3 nucleotides: TGTGCCAGCAGCCCTGTTCTGGACAGCATGAACACTGAAGCTTTCTTT.

This sequence joins TRBV29-1 and TRBJ1-5, with D uncertain. Trimming shortened V by 5 bases and J by 11 bases, and 13 bases separated the two germline ends. The CDR3 consists of 11 residues. CDR1 and CDR2 from the germline V gene are SQVTM and ANQGSEA. The DNA of the CDR3 is TGCAGCGTTCGACTCGGCTTAGCCCAGCATTTT. Its protein is CSVRLGLAQHF.

Here the CDR3 reads CASSQVGQDNGDGYTF. As DNA, the CDR3 is TGCGCCAGCAGCCAAGTAGGGCAGGATAATGGTGATGGCTACACCTTC. This chain uses TRBV4-3 with TRBJ1-2; D unclear. Trimming cost V 1 base and J 6 bases, with 18 bases left between them. Germline CDR1 and CDR2: LGHNA and YSLEER. The CDR3 loop spans 16 amino acids.

This clone appeared once. V and J are TRBV9 and TRBJ2-2; the D is unclear. V gave up 4 bases and J gave up 6 bases, with 4 bases separating them. CDR1 is SGDLS and CDR2 is YYNGEE in the germline V gene. The CDR3 has 11 residues. The CDR3: CASSMPGELFF. The DNA of the CDR3 is TGTGCCAGCAGCATGCCCGGGGAGCTGTTTTTT.

V is TRBV29-1 and J is TRBJ2-7; TRBD2 aligns across 10 bases. The V gene end was trimmed by 3 bases and the J gene end by 2 bases; junction bases not matched to a gene: 4. The germline V gene encodes CDR1 SQVTM and CDR2 ANQGSEA. There are 14 residues in the CDR3. The CDR3: CSVEAAGGPYEQYF. The CDR3 DNA is TGCAGCGTTGAGGCAGCGGGAGGGCCCTACGAGCAGTACTTC.

This chain joins TRBV15 and TRBJ2-2; 9 bases agree with TRBD1. From germline, CDR1 is LNHNV and CDR2 YYDKDF (reference sequence). V dropped 5 bases and J dropped 6; count of bases not matched to a gene: 7. The CDR3 has 15 residues. The CDR3 DNA sequence: TGTGCCACCAGCGAGGACAGGGGAGGAGCCGGGGAGCTGTTTTTT. This gives the protein CATSEDRGGAGELFF.

The chain employs TRBV11-3 and TRBJ2-5; TRBD2 agrees at 8 bases. The CDR3 covers 15 residues. Germline-derived CDR1 and CDR2 are SGHNT and YENEEA. V was pared by 4 bases and J by 7 bases, with 11 bases of the junction left unmatched. CDR3 sequence reads: CASSSASGPGGTQYF. The CDR3 bases are TGTGCCAGCAGCTCTGCTAGCGGGCCGGGGGGGACCCAGTACTTC.

V usage is TRBV4-2 and J usage is TRBJ2-1, with 11 nucleotides matching TRBD2. Germline assignment: CDR1 LGHNA and CDR2 YNFKEQ. This CDR3 is built from 16 residues. The J segment lost 4 bases and the V segment lost 6 bases, leaving 8 bases of the junction unmatched. The CDR3 is CASSYPTSGMYNEQFF. In nucleotides, the CDR3 is TGTGCCAGCAGTTACCCGACTAGCGGGATGTACAATGAGCAGTTCTTC.

This clone came up once. V and J are TRBV7-9 and TRBJ1-4; D remains unclear. The V gene lost 1 base and the J gene lost 12 bases, with 24 bases spanning the gap. CDR3 size: 17 residues. Germline-derived CDR1 and CDR2 are SEHNR and FQNEAQ (reference sequence). The CDR3 is CASSLGSGRAPRGELFF. The CDR3 bases are TGTGCCAGCAGCTTAGGATCGGGCCGGGCCCCTAGAGGAGAACTGTTTTTT.

J is TRBJ1-4 and V is TRBV2, with D unresolved. Trimming stripped 6 bases from V and 3 bases from J, with 14 bases between. CDR1 is SNHLY and CDR2 is FYNNEI in the germline V gene. The CDR3 runs 15 residues. The CDR3 nucleotides read TGTGCCAGCAGGGGTCTCCTGTTACCTAATGAAAAACTGTTTTTT. Translating gives CASRGLLLPNEKLFF.

The chain joins TRBV7-9 to TRBJ2-1, with 7 nucleotides matching TRBD2. The CDR3 is 14 residues long. Germline loops: CDR1 SEHNR, CDR2 FQNEAQ (reference sequence). Trimming cost V 4 bases and J 6 bases; bases outside gene matches: 6. For the CDR3, the DNA is TGTGCCAGCAGCTCCGAGCGGGGTCGCAATGAGCAGTTCTTC. Protein: CASSSERGRNEQFF.

The J gene is TRBJ2-7, the V gene TRBV9, with 8 bases fitting TRBD1. From germline, CDR1 is SGDLS and CDR2 YYNGEE. The CDR3 covers 15 residues. The V and J ends lost 3 bases and 6 bases, in that order; junction bases with no gene match: 11. This chain's CDR3 is CASSAGQGKGGEQYF. Written as DNA, the CDR3 is TGTGCCAGCAGCGCCGGACAGGGCAAAGGGGGCGAGCAGTACTTC. Using reference TRBV9 and TRBJ2-7 for the parts outside the CDR3, the full variable domain is DSGVTQTPKHLITATGQRVTLRCSPRSGDLSVYWYQQSLDQGLQFLIQYYNGEERAKGNILERFSAQQFPDLHSELNLSSLELGDSALYFCASSAGQGKGGEQYFGPGTRLTVT.

This clone has just a few counts. V usage is TRBV27 and J usage is TRBJ2-3; a weak D match, TRBD2 (5 bases). V was cut by 6 bases and J by 0 bases, with 13 bases left in between. CDR1 is MNHEY and CDR2 is SMNVEV in the germline V gene (reference sequence). The CDR3 totals 15 residues. CDR3 nucleotides: TGTGCCAGCAGCCCACGGGGAACTAGCACAGATACGCAGTATTTT. It yields the protein CASSPRGTSTDTQYF.

The chain recombines TRBV27 with TRBJ1-2, with D uncertain. V gave up 10 bases and J gave up 5 bases, with 11 bases separating them. Per the germline V gene, CDR1 is MNHEY and CDR2 is SMNVEV (reference sequence). This CDR3 spans 11 amino acids. CDR3 in DNA: TGTGCCACCTCGGGTCCTTATGGCTACACCTTC. Residues: CATSGPYGYTF.